This T cell receptor beta chain was obtained from a study of T cell responses to AZD1222 COVID-19 vaccine. Study observations and caveats: Reportedly, close to half of spike-specific TCRs are directed against unmutated variant regions.

Of note for this clone: Its matching antigen is unknown.

Analyses pooled second doses at about 4 or about 12 weeks. The table came from immunoSEQ multiplex PCR; TCRdb's copy has only in-frame clones and leaves some out. Of 180,000 or so clones in the sample, under 95% were seen once. CDR1 and CDR2 from the germline V gene are GTSNPN and SVGIG (reference sequence). V was cut by 3 bases and J by 11 bases, with 19 bases left in between. The CDR3 covers 13 residues. This sample comprised peripheral blood, obtained 28 days after the second AZD1222 dose. The clonotype comes from an adult who received the AZD1222 COVID-19 vaccine. The chain combines TRBV30 with TRBJ1-1, with D hard to call. The CDR3 DNA is TGTGCCTGGAGCAAAGTAAGGCCGGGGAGGGCTTTCTTT. As protein: CAWSKVRPGRAFF.